The present T cell receptor (beta chain) was sequenced within a study of T cells expressing NK-cell markers. CDR1 and CDR2 (germline): LGHNA, YNFKEQ. The CDR3 has 17 residues. The authors generated TCR beta cDNA through 5'RACE template switching with UMIs. No DNA is given; TCRdb re-called the 5' RACE reads and lists each CDR3 protein once. The table for this sample gives hundreds of thousands of distinct CDR3 sequences. This sequence was found in a man aged 18-69 years in good health. Sequencing used blood T cells: a sorted CD56 or NKG2C T cell subset, CD4+ or CD8+ T cells, or bulk PBMC T cells (not recorded which). The rearrangement links TRBV4-2 to TRBJ2-1; TCRdb outputs TRBD1, but without DNA this stays unchecked. The CDR3 spells CASSSQAAGGTYNEQFF.